The T cell receptor beta chain under discussion was sequenced for a study of blood T cell repertoires in COVID-19 (dated by TCRdb to 2019 to 2021). About the full investigation: The collaborator samples originated in the United States, Italy and Spain and spanned the acute and convalescent phases of COVID-19. The prospective study material was composed of cDNA or gDNA derived from T cells, B-cell-depleted T cells, or PBMCs. Deeply sampled blood TCRbeta repertoires from subjects exposed to, actively infected with, or recovered from COVID-19 were included in the dataset. The repertoires were released in a freely available public database intended as a resource for research on the immune response to SARS-CoV-2. The samples were drawn from two sources: the first 160 participants of the ongoing ImmuneRACE study, and 950 to 1,500 subjects contributed by 6 global collaborators. Nearly every sample came with metadata listing a de-identified subject ID, COVID-19 status, age in years and sex. Where HLA class I and class II types were available, the types were taken from metadata supplied by the sample provider, not from assay-based typing. What the work shows at the level of the full study, not this receptor alone: The amount of clinical and demographic metadata varied by source and participant and was provided uncurated.

The collaborating institutions used their own protocols to collect whole blood in K2EDTA tubes. For TCRbeta analysis, collaborators shipped samples in one of three forms: frozen whole blood, isolated PBMCs, or DNA extracted from either of those sample types. Trimming takes 5 bases off V and 5 bases off J; junction bases not matched to a gene: 26. CDR1 and CDR2 are drawn from the germline V gene (reference sequence): MNHNY, SVGAGI. The CDR3 goes from the cysteine to the phenylalanine over 20 residues. CDR3 DNA only is kept here, 60 bases in frame from base 1. TCRbeta CDR3 regions were amplified from genomic DNA by means of the immunoSEQ Assay, a bias-controlled multiplex PCR. For the original study's pipeline: Within the assay, amplification of reference gene primers was used to estimate how many nucleated cells each sample contained. Sequence reads were collapsed and filtered to measure the absolute abundance of every unique TCRbeta CDR3 rearrangement. For each sample, productive Simpson clonality was calculated as the square root of Simpson's diversity index over productive rearrangements. TCRdb stores this immuneACCESS table with in-frame sequences only. Part of the clones is absent; in the studies checked, under half of the shortfall reflects unresolved V genes, and no reason is known for the rest. The V and J calls and clone size are taken from that table; D and trimming were inferred from the DNA. The sample records some 81,000 clones, less than 95% of which are singletons. The ten largest clones capture more than 0.85% of the sample.

Regarding this clone: It lacks a known antigen. No quality values exist for individual bases; no much larger clone is one base distant.

This TCR was recovered from a woman between 45 and 65 years old in a cohort sampled during active COVID-19. Sequencing was performed on peripheral blood. The sequence joins TRBV6-6 to TRBJ2-7; the central 8 bases match TRBD1. The CDR3 region has the sequence CASSPFGGTGSLVVSDEQYF. The DNA reads TGTGCCAGCAGTCCCTTTGGAGGGACAGGATCACTAGTCGTCTCGGACGAGCAGTACTTC.